These T cell receptor beta chains were read from a single sample in a study of blood T cells in healthy people across ages. From the 5' RACE reads, TCRdb called clonotypes with MiXCR, one entry per CDR3 protein. The sample contains roughly 1.5 million distinct CDR3 sequences, about 45% of which appear only once. The source material was blood. These receptors all come from a woman younger than 30 in good health. Both conserved end residues are part of each CDR3. The order of the fields is CDR3 length, D gene, J gene, clone size, V gene, CDR3 protein, CDR3 DNA. A D gene is named only where the DNA matches it firmly. Clone size is shown for a subset of rows, as once, few, many or a class of expanded clone.

>14|TRBD2|TRBJ2-7|.|TRBV5-1
CPSSPTSGSYEQYF
TGCCCCAGCAGCCCGACTAGCGGCTCCTACGAGCAGTACTTC
>14|.|TRBJ2-5|.|TRBV7-2
CASSLETAEETQYF
TGTGCCAGCAGCTTAGAGACAGCGGAGGAGACCCAGTACTTC
>15|.|TRBJ2-5|.|TRBV14
CASSPLWRDQETQYF
TGTGCCAGCAGCCCGCTTTGGAGGGATCAAGAGACCCAGTACTTC
>15|.|TRBJ2-1|few|TRBV5-1
CASSLAYGAYNEQFF
TGCGCCAGCAGCTTGGCCTACGGGGCCTACAATGAGCAGTTCTTC
>14|TRBD2|TRBJ2-1|few|TRBV24-1
CATSDPGLAREQFF
TGTGCCACCAGTGACCCGGGACTAGCGAGGGAGCAGTTCTTC
>17|TRBD1|TRBJ1-1|.|TRBV27
CASSSLTRTGVDTEAFF
TGTGCCAGCAGTTCCCTTACCCGGACAGGAGTGGACACTGAAGCTTTCTTT
>17|TRBD1|TRBJ2-7|.|TRBV12-3/TRBV12-4
CASSSDKFTSSGQVQYF
TGTGCCAGCAGTTCGGATAAGTTTACTAGCTCGGGACAGGTCCAGTACTTC
>14|TRBD1|TRBJ1-5|.|TRBV5-5
CASRQGQSNQPQHF
TGTGCCAGCAGACAGGGACAGAGCAATCAGCCCCAGCATTTT
>15|.|TRBJ1-1|.|TRBV7-9
CASSLGRFGNTEAFF
TGTGCCAGCAGCCTAGGTCGGTTTGGGAACACTGAAGCTTTCTTT
>17|.|TRBJ2-7|.|TRBV6-2/TRBV6-3
CASRTRKGSGTYNEQYF
TGTGCCAGCAGAACAAGAAAGGGGAGTGGGACTTACAATGAGCAGTACTTC
>17|.|TRBJ2-7|few|TRBV4-2
CASSQLGRGGDLHEQYF
TGTGCCAGCAGCCAGCTGGGTCGCGGCGGGGATTTACACGAGCAGTACTTC
>17|.|TRBJ2-6|.|TRBV4-3
CASSRGHRISGANVLTF
TGCGCCAGCAGCCGCGGACACCGAATCTCTGGGGCCAACGTCCTGACTTTC
>13|.|TRBJ1-1|.|TRBV30
CAWSVSRATEAFF
TGTGCCTGGAGTGTATCCAGGGCGACTGAAGCTTTCTTT
>16|TRBD1|TRBJ2-2|few|TRBV6-5
CASSSLGTGDTGELFF
TGTGCCAGCAGTTCCCTCGGGACAGGGGATACCGGGGAGCTGTTTTTT
>18|.|TRBJ2-4|.|TRBV21-1
CASSTGRGSRLAKNIQYF
TGTGCCAGCAGCACCGGGCGGGGGTCCCGACTAGCCAAAAACATTCAGTACTTC
>16|TRBD1|TRBJ2-2|.|TRBV24-1
CATSDRGQGATGELFF
TGTGCCACCAGTGACCGAGGACAGGGGGCAACCGGGGAGCTGTTTTTT
>11|.|TRBJ2-5|many|TRBV29-1
CSVRQSETQYF
TGCAGCGTGAGGCAGTCAGAGACCCAGTACTTC
>13|.|TRBJ2-1|.|TRBV6-2/TRBV6-3
CASSYSGGDKQFF
TGTGCCAGCAGTTACTCGGGCGGGGATAAGCAGTTCTTC
>12|.|TRBJ2-7|many|TRBV12-3/TRBV12-4
CASSLQGWEQYF
TGTGCCAGCAGTTTACAGGGGTGGGAGCAGTACTTC
>13|.|TRBJ1-2|few|TRBV7-9
CASSRSSLYGYTF
TGTGCCAGCAGCCGCAGCTCCCTCTATGGCTACACCTTC
>13|.|TRBJ2-3|.|TRBV4-2
CASSQWAEDTQYF
TGTGCCAGCAGCCAATGGGCCGAAGATACGCAGTATTTT
>16|.|TRBJ2-7|.|TRBV4-3
CASSHWTAGFSYEQYF
TGCGCCAGCAGCCATTGGACGGCGGGCTTTTCCTACGAGCAGTACTTC
>15|TRBD2|TRBJ2-7|.|TRBV7-2
CASSFGGRAVREQYF
TGTGCCAGCAGCTTCGGCGGGAGGGCGGTTAGAGAGCAGTACTTC
>17|TRBD2|TRBJ2-1|.|TRBV5-1
CASSPAPAGASYNEQFF
TGCGCCAGCAGCCCGGCCCCAGCGGGGGCCTCCTACAATGAGCAGTTCTTC
>16|.|TRBJ2-7|few|TRBV7-9
CASSEGLTLSYNEQYF
TGTGCCAGCAGCGAGGGACTGACCCTCTCCTACAATGAGCAGTACTTC
>18|TRBD1|TRBJ1-2|few|TRBV20-1
CSASSAGFAGQGAEGYTF
TGCAGTGCTAGTTCCGCGGGATTTGCGGGACAGGGGGCAGAGGGCTACACCTTC
>17|.|TRBJ1-2|few|TRBV9
CASSKSRGSLYNYGYTF
TGTGCCAGCAGCAAATCTCGGGGCTCCTTATACAACTATGGCTACACCTTC
>15|.|TRBJ2-7|.|TRBV7-8
CASNRQPTSTYEQYF
TGTGCCAGCAACCGACAGCCCACATCCACCTACGAGCAGTACTTC
>13|.|TRBJ1-5|.|TRBV6-5
CASSAMGTQPQHF
TGTGCCAGCAGTGCCATGGGGACCCAGCCCCAGCATTTT
>11|.|TRBJ2-1|.|TRBV6-6
CASTHSNEQFF
TGTGCCAGCACCCACTCGAATGAGCAGTTCTTC
>16|TRBD2|TRBJ2-7|.|TRBV4-1
CASSQETRGLAVERYF
TGCGCCAGCAGCCAGGAGACCCGCGGACTAGCAGTCGAGCGGTACTTC
>13|.|TRBJ2-7|.|TRBV20-1
CSAREGNPYEQYF
TGCAGTGCTCGCGAGGGTAACCCCTACGAGCAGTACTTC
>13|.|TRBJ1-2|few|TRBV12-3/TRBV12-4
CASSFGGSSGYTF
TGTGCCAGCAGTTTCGGGGGATCGAGTGGCTACACCTTC
>14|.|TRBJ2-1|.|TRBV19
CASSIVALYNEQFF
TGTGCCAGTAGTATAGTGGCACTTTACAATGAGCAGTTCTTC
>18|.|TRBJ2-1|.|TRBV4-1
CASGLLAGPGEGYNEQFF
TGCGCCAGCGGCCTCCTAGCCGGGCCAGGGGAAGGGTACAATGAGCAGTTCTTC
>13|TRBD1|TRBJ1-2|.|TRBV20-1
CSASPGGRYGYTF
TGCAGTGCTAGTCCAGGGGGCCGCTATGGCTACACCTTC
>14|TRBD2|TRBJ2-3|.|TRBV20-1
CSASSGRESDTQYF
TGCAGTGCTTCTAGCGGGAGGGAATCAGATACGCAGTATTTT
>16|TRBD2|TRBJ2-7|few|TRBV7-2
CASSLGGTSGSYEQYF
TGTGCCAGCAGCTTAGGTGGGACTAGCGGCTCCTACGAGCAGTACTTC
>14|.|TRBJ2-3|few|TRBV5-1
CASSLWDSADTQYF
TGCGCCAGCAGCTTGTGGGACTCAGCGGATACGCAGTATTTT
>14|TRBD2|TRBJ2-7|few|TRBV12-3/TRBV12-4
CASSLAGGSNEQYF
TGTGCCAGCAGTCTCGCGGGGGGGTCAAACGAGCAGTACTTC
>18|.|TRBJ2-4|.|TRBV7-9
CASSLAMARASDKNIQYF
TGTGCTAGCAGCTTAGCTATGGCCCGGGCCTCTGACAAAAACATTCAGTACTTC
>15|.|TRBJ1-5|.|TRBV19
CASTQGRGGNQPQHF
TGTGCCAGTACACAGGGAAGGGGTGGCAATCAGCCCCAGCATTTT
>15|.|TRBJ1-2|.|TRBV20-1
CSAGGFTTVNYGYTF
TGCAGTGCTGGGGGGTTCACGACAGTTAACTATGGCTACACCTTC
>16|TRBD2|TRBJ2-1|.|TRBV29-1
CSVAGTSGGAENEQFF
TGCAGCGTTGCCGGGACTAGCGGGGGGGCTGAAAATGAGCAGTTCTTC
>13|.|TRBJ2-7|.|TRBV30
CAWRLTGGLEQYF
TGTGCCTGGAGACTGACTGGAGGCCTCGAGCAGTACTTC
>16|.|TRBJ2-7|many|TRBV27
CASSLSPRLRSYEQYF
TGTGCCAGCAGTTTATCCCCGCGGTTACGCTCCTACGAGCAGTACTTC
>15|.|TRBJ2-1|few|TRBV11-2
CASTILGGSYNEQFF
TGTGCCAGCACCATCCTTGGGGGCTCCTACAATGAGCAGTTCTTC
>15|.|TRBJ1-1|few|TRBV4-2
CASSYFPGRGTEAFF
TGTGCCAGCAGTTATTTCCCCGGACGGGGCACTGAAGCTTTCTTT
>14|TRBD1|TRBJ1-2|few|TRBV29-1
CSVLQQGAEYGYTF
TGCAGCGTTCTGCAACAGGGGGCTGAATATGGCTACACCTTC
>16|.|TRBJ2-7|.|TRBV12-3/TRBV12-4
CASSPGGGIGSYEQYF
TGTGCCAGCAGTCCAGGGGGGGGGATAGGGTCCTACGAGCAGTACTTC